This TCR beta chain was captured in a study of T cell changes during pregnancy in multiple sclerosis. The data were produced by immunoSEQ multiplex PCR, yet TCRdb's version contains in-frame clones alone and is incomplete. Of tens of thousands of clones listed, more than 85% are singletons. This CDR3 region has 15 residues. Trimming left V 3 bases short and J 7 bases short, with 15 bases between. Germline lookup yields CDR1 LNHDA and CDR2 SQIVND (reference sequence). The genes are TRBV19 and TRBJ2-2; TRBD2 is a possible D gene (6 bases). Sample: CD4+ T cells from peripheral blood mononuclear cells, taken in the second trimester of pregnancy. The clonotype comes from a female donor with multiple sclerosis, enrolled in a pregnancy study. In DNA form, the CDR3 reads TGTGCCAGTAGTATGGCCGGGAGAATGGGCGGGGAGCTGTTTTTT. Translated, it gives CASSMAGRMGGELFF.